This section outlines one T cell receptor beta chain sequence together with its context. Other DNA variants within this sample encode the same CDR3. This entry comes from a study of shared T cell receptors in the human thymus. Here immunoSEQ multiplex PCR was the method, and the copy in TCRdb shows in-frame clones only, minus some. The sample has about 540,000 clones; more than 75% are singletons. V lost 5 bases to trimming and J lost 4 bases, with 3 bases between them. This CDR3 comprises 12 residues. Germline V gene sequence: CDR1 MNHEY, CDR2 SMNVEV (reference sequence). The same sample was also used in a study of human thymus T cells. As that study records: From resections taken during corrective heart surgery, the thymus tissue was obtained.

What was sequenced was thymocytes. The origin of this receptor is a boy in the first two years of life with a congenital heart defect. The V call is TRBV27, the J call TRBJ2-6; D is ambiguous. The DNA for the CDR3 is TGTGCCAGCAGTGGCGGGGCCAACGTCCTGACTTTC. Its translation is CASSGGANVLTF.